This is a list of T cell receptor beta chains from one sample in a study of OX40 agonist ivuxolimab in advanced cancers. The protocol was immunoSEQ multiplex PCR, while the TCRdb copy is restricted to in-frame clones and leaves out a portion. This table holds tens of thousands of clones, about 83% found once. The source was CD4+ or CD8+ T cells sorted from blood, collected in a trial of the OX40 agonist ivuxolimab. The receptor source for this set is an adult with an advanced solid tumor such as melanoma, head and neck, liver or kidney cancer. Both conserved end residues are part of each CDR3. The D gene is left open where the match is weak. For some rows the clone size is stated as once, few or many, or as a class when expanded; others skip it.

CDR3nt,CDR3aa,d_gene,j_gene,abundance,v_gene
TGTGCCAGCAGCCCGCGAAGGGCGGACACTGAAGCTTTCTTT,CASSPRRADTEAFF,-,TRBJ1-1,-,TRBV7-2
TGTGCCAGCAGTCGACAGGTGTTGGAGACCCAGTACTTC,CASSRQVLETQYF,-,TRBJ2-5,once,TRBV27
TGTGCCAGCAGCTCCCGGGGGAGAAACACCGGGGAGCTGTTTTTT,CASSSRGRNTGELFF,-,TRBJ2-2,once,TRBV7-8
TGTGCCAGCACCGCGGGGGGGCCGGGCACAGATACGCAGTATTTT,CASTAGGPGTDTQYF,TRBD2,TRBJ2-3,-,TRBV7-8
TGTGCCAGCAGTGGGACTATCTCTTACCAAGGAAGCTCTGGAAACACCATATATTTT,CASSGTISYQGSSGNTIYF,-,TRBJ1-3,-,TRBV6-4
TGTGCCTGGAGCCAGGGACTAGCGGGGAATGAGCAGTTCTTC,CAWSQGLAGNEQFF,TRBD2,TRBJ2-1,-,TRBV30
TGTGCCAGCAGTGAGGGCAGCTATTCACCCCTCCACTTT,CASSEGSYSPLHF,-,TRBJ1-6,once,TRBV25-1
TGTGCCAGCAGCTTTTTTAGGGGAGCGGGCAATGAGCAGTTCTTC,CASSFFRGAGNEQFF,-,TRBJ2-1,-,TRBV7-6
TGTGCCTGGAGGCCCAGGACCAACACTGAAGCTTTCTTT,CAWRPRTNTEAFF,-,TRBJ1-1,-,TRBV30
TGTGCCAGCACCCCGGGGCTAGCGGCGACCACAGATACGCAGTATTTT,CASTPGLAATTDTQYF,TRBD2,TRBJ2-3,-,TRBV7-3
TGTGCCAGCAGTGACGGACAGGGGGAACAGCCCCAGCATTTT,CASSDGQGEQPQHF,TRBD1,TRBJ1-5,-,TRBV6-1
TGTGCCAGCAGCCGCAAACTAGCGGCTAGCACAGATACGCAGTATTTT,CASSRKLAASTDTQYF,TRBD2,TRBJ2-3,-,TRBV4-2
TGTGCCAGCAGTTCCCCCAGCGGGAGAGGCAACAATGAGCAGTTCTTC,CASSSPSGRGNNEQFF,TRBD2,TRBJ2-1,few,TRBV6-5
TGCGCCAGCAGCTTGGCCGGTCAGCGCAATCAGCCCCAGCATTTT,CASSLAGQRNQPQHF,-,TRBJ1-5,-,TRBV5-1
TGCGCCAGCAGACAGCTAGGGACGGACCCCATGAACACTGAAGCTTTCTTT,CASRQLGTDPMNTEAFF,-,TRBJ1-1,-,TRBV5-1
TGTGCCAGCAGCTTACGGACTACCACAGATACGCAGTATTTT,CASSLRTTTDTQYF,-,TRBJ2-3,-,TRBV7-6
TGTGCCACCAGCAGAGATCGGGCAGCTGGAAACACCATATATTTT,CATSRDRAAGNTIYF,-,TRBJ1-3,-,TRBV15
TGTGCCAGCTCACAACTAGCGGGTGCCACAGATACGCAGTATTTT,CASSQLAGATDTQYF,TRBD2,TRBJ2-3,-,TRBV18
TGTGCCAGTAGTATCTCCACCGCGGACAGGCAGAAGTATGGCTACACCTTC,CASSISTADRQKYGYTF,TRBD1,TRBJ1-2,-,TRBV19
TGTGCTAGCAGCTTAGTAGGTAACACCGGGGAGCTGTTTTTT,CASSLVGNTGELFF,-,TRBJ2-2,-,TRBV7-7
TGTGCCAGCAGTTCCGGGGGAACCAATCAGCCCCAGCATTTT,CASSSGGTNQPQHF,-,TRBJ1-5,-,TRBV28
TGTGCCTGGAGTTTTGGCCAGCTTGGGGTGCCCCAGCATTTT,CAWSFGQLGVPQHF,-,TRBJ1-5,-,TRBV30
TGTGCCAGCAGCCCCAGGGACCAAGAGACCCAGTACTTC,CASSPRDQETQYF,-,TRBJ2-5,-,TRBV5-4
TGTGCCAGCAGTTACTCTCGGCCAGGGTACACTGAAGCTTTCTTT,CASSYSRPGYTEAFF,-,TRBJ1-1,-,TRBV6-5
TGTGCCACCTCGACAGGGTTGGGGAACACCATATATTTT,CATSTGLGNTIYF,TRBD1,TRBJ1-3,-,TRBV2
TGTGCCAGCAGCCCGGACGGGCTTAGCAATCAGCCCCAGCATTTT,CASSPDGLSNQPQHF,-,TRBJ1-5,-,TRBV7-9
TGTGCCAGCTCACCACCGGGACTAGCGGGGGGCACAGATACGCAGTATTTT,CASSPPGLAGGTDTQYF,TRBD2,TRBJ2-3,-,TRBV18
TGTGCCAGCAGCTTGACGCCGGGACAGGTATCCTACGAGCAGTACTTC,CASSLTPGQVSYEQYF,TRBD1,TRBJ2-7,-,TRBV4-2
TGTGCCAGCAGCTTGGTTGGCTATAATTCACCCCTCCACTTT,CASSLVGYNSPLHF,-,TRBJ1-6,-,TRBV5-6
TGTGCCAGCAGTTCCGGGACTAGCGTTTTTTCAGATACGCAGTATTTT,CASSSGTSVFSDTQYF,TRBD2,TRBJ2-3,-,TRBV28
TGTGCCAGCACTTATCAGGGGGCTTACGTCCTGACTTTC,CASTYQGAYVLTF,TRBD1,TRBJ2-6,-,TRBV6-1
TGTGCCAGCAGCTTCCCTCCCGGACAGCTTGAAGCTTTCTTT,CASSFPPGQLEAFF,-,TRBJ1-1,-,TRBV7-9
TGTGCCTGGAGTGAGGATAGCAATCAGCCCCAGCATTTT,CAWSEDSNQPQHF,-,TRBJ1-5,few,TRBV30
TGTGCCAGTAGTATGGTACAGGGGGATCGGGATAGCAATCAGCCCCAGCATTTT,CASSMVQGDRDSNQPQHF,TRBD1,TRBJ1-5,few,TRBV19
TGTGCCAGCAGCTTCCAGGAGACCCAGTACTTC,CASSFQETQYF,-,TRBJ2-5,-,TRBV5-6
TGTGCCAGTAGACAGGAAACATATAGCAATCAGCCCCAGCATTTT,CASRQETYSNQPQHF,-,TRBJ1-5,-,TRBV19
TGTGCCATCAGTGAGTCTGGGTACAATGAGCAGTTCTTC,CAISESGYNEQFF,-,TRBJ2-1,-,TRBV10-3
TGTGCCAGCAGCTCGGCCAGGGTTAACTATGGCTACACCTTC,CASSSARVNYGYTF,-,TRBJ1-2,-,TRBV7-9
TGTGCCAGCAGCTTAGGACTAGCGGGGGAACAGAGAGATACGCAGTATTTT,CASSLGLAGEQRDTQYF,TRBD2,TRBJ2-3,once,TRBV7-8
TGTGCCAGCAGTTACTCGAGGCGGGTCTGGACCGGGGAGCTGTTTTTT,CASSYSRRVWTGELFF,-,TRBJ2-2,-,TRBV6-5
TGTGCCAGCAGCTCCCGGACAGGGGACACTGAAGCTTTCTTT,CASSSRTGDTEAFF,TRBD1,TRBJ1-1,-,TRBV7-2
TGTGCCAGCAGCTTAACCGGGGTACGCACAGATACGCAGTATTTT,CASSLTGVRTDTQYF,-,TRBJ2-3,-,TRBV7-3
TGTGCCAGCAGACGAGAACGCGAACGAGGCTACACCTTC,CASRRERERGYTF,-,TRBJ1-2,-,TRBV4-2
TGTGCCAGCAGCGTTCTCACTACAGATACGCAGTATTTT,CASSVLTTDTQYF,-,TRBJ2-3,-,TRBV9
TGTGCCACCAGCAGGGACAGGGGGCCGGGATCACCCCTCCACTTT,CATSRDRGPGSPLHF,TRBD1,TRBJ1-6,-,TRBV15
TGTGCCAGCAGCGTAGGGGACTTCGACTTCGGGGAGACCCAGTACTTC,CASSVGDFDFGETQYF,-,TRBJ2-5,-,TRBV9
TGTGCCAGCAGTCCACTAGCGGGGGGACAAGAGACCCAGTACTTC,CASSPLAGGQETQYF,TRBD2,TRBJ2-5,once,TRBV13
TGTGCCAGCAGTTCCCGGACAGGGGGATTTTACGAGCAGTACTTC,CASSSRTGGFYEQYF,TRBD1,TRBJ2-7,-,TRBV6-6
TGTGCCAGCAGTTCTAACTCGGTCCTCTCTTCAAGGCGAACCCATGAAAATCAGCCCCAGCATTTT,CASSSNSVLSSRRTHENQPQHF,-,TRBJ1-5,-,TRBV28
TGTGCCAGCAGCTTAAACCTATTAACTAGTAGGGGAAATGAGCAGTTCTTC,CASSLNLLTSRGNEQFF,-,TRBJ2-1,-,TRBV7-9
TGTGCCAGCAGCCAGTCCACAGGGGCTGGCTACACCTTC,CASSQSTGAGYTF,TRBD1,TRBJ1-2,-,TRBV16
TGTGCCAGCAGTTTAGGACAGGGGGCTGTAAGGGGCTACACCTTC,CASSLGQGAVRGYTF,TRBD1,TRBJ1-2,-,TRBV28
TGTGCCAGCAGTGAATTTAGGGGGGCTGGCTACACCTTC,CASSEFRGAGYTF,-,TRBJ1-2,-,TRBV2
TGTGCCAGCAGCCTTAGCGGGGTGTACAATGAGCAGTTCTTC,CASSLSGVYNEQFF,TRBD2,TRBJ2-1,-,TRBV14
TGCGCCAGCAGCCCTCTCGTGGCAGATACGCAGTATTTT,CASSPLVADTQYF,-,TRBJ2-3,-,TRBV4-3
TGTGCCAGCATGGGTGACAGGGTGGCTATTGGGCAGTATTTT,CASMGDRVAIGQYF,TRBD1,TRBJ2-3,-,TRBV6-1
TGTGCCAGCAGTTACTCGATCGGGGGCAATCAGCCCCAGCATTTT,CASSYSIGGNQPQHF,-,TRBJ1-5,-,TRBV6-6
TGTGCCAGCAGTCCACGACACAATGAGCAGTTCTTC,CASSPRHNEQFF,-,TRBJ2-1,-,TRBV6-1